The 17 T cell receptor delta chains in this list originate from one sample, sequenced in a study of gamma-delta chains in newborns, infants, children. TCRdb re-identified clones in the reads via CATT. The table includes about 11,000 delta-chain clones, roughly 8% detected once. Sequences were obtained from blood. The receptor set was obtained from a child who was a newborn, infant or young child, either healthy, febrile or measles-vaccinated (not recorded which).

This chain uses TRDV2 with TRDJ3, with 13 nucleotides matching TRDD3. No J gene was available from TCRdb, and it was assigned here by a germline match of the DNA. Per germline, CDR1 GEAIGNYY and CDR2 EKD. J gave up 0 bases and V 0 bases, and 13 bases lay outside the gene matches. The CDR3 contains 23 residues. The CDR3 is CACDTLTGGYAVSPSWDTRQMFF. The DNA of the CDR3 is TGTGCCTGTGACACCCTTACTGGGGGATACGCCGTCTCCCCCTCCTGGGACACCCGACAGATGTTTTTC.

The V call is TRDV2, the J call TRDJ3, with a weak D call TRDD3 (5 bases). Trimming took 3 bases from V and 0 from J, leaving 14 bases between them. The V gene's germline CDR1 is GEAIGNYY and CDR2 EKD. This CDR3 comprises 18 residues. CDR3 protein: CACDEWVGSSWDTRQMFF. For the CDR3, the DNA is TGTGCCTGTGACGAATGGGTGGGGAGCTCCTGGGACACCCGACAGATGTTTTTC.

V usage is TRDV2 and J usage is TRDJ1, with TRDD3 matching 8 bases. From germline, CDR1 is GEAIGNYY and CDR2 EKD. Germline trimming cut 3 bases from V and 0 bases from J; bases unmatched to any gene: 8. The CDR3 totals 16 residues. As DNA, the CDR3 is TGTGCCTGTGACTCTATAGTACTGGGGGACACCGATAAACTCATCTTT. It translates to CACDSIVLGDTDKLIF.

This clone has a handful of counts. The J gene is TRDJ1, the V gene TRDV2; D remains unclear. The CDR3 runs 15 residues. CDR1 is GEAIGNYY, CDR2 EKD, per germline. Trimming pared 1 base from V and 5 bases from J, leaving 16 bases between. CDR3 sequence (DNA): TGTGCCTGTGACACGATGACTCTCAGGGGTGATAAACTCATCTTT. Translation: CACDTMTLRGDKLIF.

This clone occurred once. The J gene is given as TRDJ1, and the V gene is not called; the DNA was not compared with TRDD3, the D call given in the table. The CDR3 is made up of 17 amino acids. The CDR3 loop reads CACDAVLGDTPADKLIF. CDR3 DNA sequence: TGTGCCTGTGACGCCGTACTGGGGGATACCCCCGCCGATAAACTCATCTTT.

Notes on this clone: The same CDR3 also results from other DNA sequences found in this sample. The chain joins TRDV2 to TRDJ1; no firm D call. Germline CDR1 GEAIGNYY, CDR2 EKD. V was pared by 3 bases and J by 2 bases, with 9 bases between. This CDR3 comprises 13 residues. The CDR3 DNA sequence: TGTGCCTGTGACCCCCTTGATACCGATAAACTCATCTTT. Residues: CACDPLDTDKLIF.

This clone appeared a few times. The chain employs TRDV2 and TRDJ1; D is unclear. CDR3 length: 18 amino acids. V shed 1 base and J shed 0 bases, with 20 bases lying between them. The germline gives CDR1 GEAIGNYY, CDR2 EKD. The DNA for the CDR3 is TGTGCCTGTGACACACTACGGCCTCCCGACAAATACACCGATAAACTCATCTTT. Its protein is CACDTLRPPDKYTDKLIF.

This clone was observed a few times. One end of the junction does not line up with germline, which may come from a read error. J is TRDJ1 and V is TRDV2, with TRDD3 matching over 11 bases. CDR1 and CDR2 from the germline V gene are GEAIGNYY and EKD. This CDR3 contains 15 residues. The CDR3 nucleotides read TGTGCCTGTGACTTCGTGGGGGATACGGGCGATAAACCCATCTTT. Amino acids: CACDFVGDTGDKPIF.

On this clone: A read error may explain this, as a much larger clone is one base away. The V and J genes are TRDV2 and TRDJ3, with 8 bases identical to TRDD3. TCRdb gives no J gene; it was assigned here by matching the DNA to germline. CDR3 size: 18 residues. The V gene end was trimmed by 1 base and the J gene end by 0 bases; junction bases not matched to a gene: 4. Germline CDR1 reads GEAIGNYY; CDR2 reads EKD. CDR3 protein: CACDTVWGSSWDTRQMFF. CDR3 bases: TGTGCCTGTGACACTGTCTGGGGGAGCTCCTGGGACACCCGACAGATGTTTTTC.

This clone has just a few counts. J is TRDJ1 and V is TRDV2; unclear D gene. Germline lookup yields CDR1 GEAIGNYY and CDR2 EKD. The CDR3 consists of 17 residues. V was pared by 0 bases and J by 0 bases, with 16 bases between. The CDR3 sequence: CACDTILPRTHTDKLIF. CDR3 coding DNA: TGTGCCTGTGACACCATCCTCCCCCGTACACACACCGATAAACTCATCTTT.

The chain joins TRDV2 to TRDJ1; 8 bases fit TRDD3. CDR1 and CDR2 from the germline V gene are GEAIGNYY and EKD. The CDR3 is made up of 17 amino acids. V dropped 3 bases and J dropped 4; count of bases not matched to a gene: 15. The CDR3 DNA is TGTGCCTGTGACTCACTCGGGACTGCTGGGGGAGTCGATAAACTCATCTTT. Its translation: CACDSLGTAGGVDKLIF.

This clone was detected only once. The chain combines TRDV2 with TRDJ3, with TRDD3 identical over 12 bases. Because TCRdb records no J gene, it was assigned here through a match of the DNA to germline. The junction had 8 bases not matched to a gene; V was cut back by 3 bases and J by 0 bases. CDR1 and CDR2 from the germline V gene are GEAIGNYY and EKD. The CDR3 contains 20 residues. The DNA of the CDR3 is TGTGCCTGTGACCCAGTACTGGGGGATACTAGCTCCTGGGACACCCGACAGATGTTTTTC. Its translation: CACDPVLGDTSSWDTRQMFF.

This clone was found a few times. This sequence joins TRDV2 and TRDJ1; a weak D match, TRDD3 (6 bases). The CDR3 contains 16 residues. Germline loops: CDR1 GEAIGNYY, CDR2 EKD. Trimming took off 3 bases at V and 1 base at J, with 17 bases between the two ends. The CDR3 spells CACDAVGGDPTDKLIF. DNA of the CDR3: TGTGCCTGTGACGCCGTGGGGGGGGACCCCACCGATAAACTCATCTTT.

This clone came up a few times. The chain uses TRDV1 and TRDJ1; TRDD3 matches at 9 bases. Germline loops: CDR1 TSWWSYY, CDR2 QGS. Trimming at V came to 2 bases and at J to 0 bases, leaving 46 bases not matched to a gene. The CDR3 is made up of 30 amino acids. CDR3 nucleotide sequence: TGTGCTCTTGGGGAAGTTCGGACCAAACACTGTCCCAATCTTTCCGAAATGATACTGGGGGAACTCGAATACACCGATAAACTCATCTTT. Translation: CALGEVRTKHCPNLSEMILGELEYTDKLIF.

A word on this clone: An end of the junction does not agree with germline; a read error may underlie this. The genes are TRDV2 and TRDJ1; 10 positions agree with TRDD3. Germline V gene data show CDR1 as GEAIGNYY and CDR2 as EKD. The CDR3 is made up of 15 amino acids. CDR3 region: CACDTLGDRSDKLIF. The CDR3 region has the DNA TGTGCCTGTGACACGCTGGGGGATAGATCCGATAAACTTATCTTT.

J is TRDJ3 and V is TRDV2; 8 bases map to TRDD3. With 0 bases clipped from V and 0 bases from J, the junction kept 15 bases outside the gene matches. The CDR3 is 22 amino acids. CDR1 and CDR2 (germline): GEAIGNYY, EKD. This CDR3 reads CACDTVGLRDTRGSWDTRQMFF. The CDR3 DNA sequence: TGTGCCTGTGACACCGTGGGCCTGAGGGATACGCGAGGCTCCTGGGACACCCGACAGATGTTTTTC.

This clone has only a few counts. The chain carries TRDV2 and TRDJ1; no definite D call. The CDR3 sequence is 16 residues long. V was pared by 0 bases and J by 2 bases, with 15 bases between. Germline V gene sequence: CDR1 GEAIGNYY, CDR2 EKD. This CDR3 reads CACDTWASEGTDKLIF. The DNA for the CDR3 is TGTGCCTGTGACACCTGGGCCTCAGAAGGGACCGATAAACTCATCTTT.